The source of this TCR beta chain is a study of control samples from healthy donors and cancer patients. Libraries were prepared by immunoSEQ multiplex PCR; TCRdb keeps only in-frame clonotypes and omits some of them. The sample lists about 410,000 clones, 80% to 95% seen once, with around 6.5% in the top ten. CDR1 and CDR2 (germline): GTSNPN, SVGIG (reference sequence). The CDR3 totals 13 residues. V was pared by 0 bases and J by 8 bases, with 13 bases between. The receptor was derived from a man aged 40-49 years with head and neck cancer. The sample comprised PBMCs. V is TRBV30 and J is TRBJ1-2, with D unclear. In DNA, the CDR3 is TGTGCCTGGAGTGTACCGCGGGATTACGGCTACACCTTC. This sequence encodes CAWSVPRDYGYTF.